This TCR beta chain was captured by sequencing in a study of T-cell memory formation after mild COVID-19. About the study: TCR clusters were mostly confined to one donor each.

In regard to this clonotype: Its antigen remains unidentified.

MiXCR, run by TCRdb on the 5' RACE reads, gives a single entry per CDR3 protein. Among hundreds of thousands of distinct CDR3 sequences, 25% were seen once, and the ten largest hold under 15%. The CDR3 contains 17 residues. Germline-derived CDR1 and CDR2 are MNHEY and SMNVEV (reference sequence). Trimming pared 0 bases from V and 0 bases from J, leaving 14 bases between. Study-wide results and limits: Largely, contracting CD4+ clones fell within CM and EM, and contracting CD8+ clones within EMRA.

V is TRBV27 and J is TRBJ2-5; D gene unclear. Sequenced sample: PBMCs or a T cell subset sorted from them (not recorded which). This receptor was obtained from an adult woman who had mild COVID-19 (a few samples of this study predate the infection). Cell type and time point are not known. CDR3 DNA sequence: TGTGCCAGCAGTTTATCGCCCGGTAAAGTGTACCAAGAGACCCAGTACTTC. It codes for CASSLSPGKVYQETQYF.